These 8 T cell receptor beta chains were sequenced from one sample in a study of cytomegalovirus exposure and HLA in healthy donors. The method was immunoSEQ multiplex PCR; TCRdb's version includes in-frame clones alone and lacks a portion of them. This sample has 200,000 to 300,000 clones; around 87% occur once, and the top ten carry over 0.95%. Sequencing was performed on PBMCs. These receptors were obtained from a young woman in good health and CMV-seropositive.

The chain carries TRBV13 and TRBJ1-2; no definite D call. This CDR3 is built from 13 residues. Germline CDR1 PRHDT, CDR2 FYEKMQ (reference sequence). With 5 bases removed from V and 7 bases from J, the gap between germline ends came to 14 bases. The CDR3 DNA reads TGTGCCAGCAGCCCGTCAGCGGGCGGTGGCTACACCTTC. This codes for CASSPSAGGGYTF.

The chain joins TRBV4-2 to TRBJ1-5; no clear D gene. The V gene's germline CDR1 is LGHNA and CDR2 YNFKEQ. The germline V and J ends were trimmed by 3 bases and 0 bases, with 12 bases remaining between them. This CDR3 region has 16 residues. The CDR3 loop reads CASSQVSGPSNQPQHF. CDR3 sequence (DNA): TGTGCCAGCAGCCAGGTGTCTGGCCCTAGCAATCAGCCCCAGCATTTT.

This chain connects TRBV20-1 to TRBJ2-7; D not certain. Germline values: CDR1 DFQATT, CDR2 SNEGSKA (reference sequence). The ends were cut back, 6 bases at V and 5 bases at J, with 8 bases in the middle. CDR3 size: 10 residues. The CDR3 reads CSALENEQYF. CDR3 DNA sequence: TGCAGTGCCCTAGAGAACGAGCAGTACTTC.

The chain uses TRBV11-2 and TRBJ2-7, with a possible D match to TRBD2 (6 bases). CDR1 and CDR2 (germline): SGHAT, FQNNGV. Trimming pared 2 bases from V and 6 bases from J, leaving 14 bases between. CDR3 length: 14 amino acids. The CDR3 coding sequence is TGTGCCAGCAGCTTATTGGAGGGCCGGTTCGAGCAGTACTTC. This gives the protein CASSLLEGRFEQYF.

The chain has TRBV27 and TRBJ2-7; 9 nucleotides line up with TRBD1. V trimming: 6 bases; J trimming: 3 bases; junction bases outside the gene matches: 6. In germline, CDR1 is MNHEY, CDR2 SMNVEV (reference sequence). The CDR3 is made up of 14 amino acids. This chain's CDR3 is CASSWGQGVYEQYF. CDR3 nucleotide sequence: TGTGCCAGCAGCTGGGGACAGGGAGTCTACGAGCAGTACTTC.

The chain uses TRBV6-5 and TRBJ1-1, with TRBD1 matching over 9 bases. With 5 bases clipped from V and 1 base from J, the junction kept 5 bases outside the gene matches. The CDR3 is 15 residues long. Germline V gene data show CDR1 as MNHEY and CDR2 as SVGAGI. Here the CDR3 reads CASSPRDRENTEAFF. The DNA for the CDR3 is TGTGCCAGCAGTCCCAGGGACAGGGAGAACACTGAAGCTTTCTTT.

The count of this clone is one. As DNA, the CDR3 is TGTGCCAGCAGCAAACAGGGGCATTCTGGAAACACCATATATTTT. It translates to CASSKQGHSGNTIYF. V gene TRBV5-5 combines with J gene TRBJ1-3, with 7 bases matching TRBD1. Trimming removed 4 bases from V and 1 base from J; junction bases left unmatched: 5. Germline CDR1 and CDR2: SGHKS and YYEKEE (reference sequence). The CDR3 runs 15 residues.

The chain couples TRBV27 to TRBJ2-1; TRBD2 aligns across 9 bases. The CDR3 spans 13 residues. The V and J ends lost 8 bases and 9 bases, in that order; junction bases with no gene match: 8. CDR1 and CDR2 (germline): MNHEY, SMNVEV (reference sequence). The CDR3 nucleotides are TGTGCCAGCGCGACTAGCGGTCGACCTGAGCAGTTCTTC. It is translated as CASATSGRPEQFF.